This T cell receptor (beta chain) is drawn from a study of cytomegalovirus exposure and HLA in healthy donors. The CDR3 sequence is 14 residues long. The trim removed 2 bases at V and 7 bases at J, leaving 5 bases unmatched. The germline V gene encodes CDR1 ENHRY and CDR2 SYGVKD. The PCR ran on 60 Vbeta and 13 Jbeta primers. The table came from immunoSEQ multiplex PCR; TCRdb's copy has only in-frame clones and leaves some out. The sample carries under 200,000 clones, 82% recorded once. This receptor was taken from a woman aged 18-29 years in good health and CMV-seronegative. The chain has TRBV10-3 and TRBJ2-1, with 7 bases lining up with TRBD2. Sequenced input: PBMCs. CDR3 nucleotides: TGTGCCATCAGTGAGAGGGAGGGCCGAAATGAGCAGTTCTTC. Protein sequence: CAISEREGRNEQFF.